Listed below are T cell receptor beta chains from one sample, sequenced in a study of cytomegalovirus exposure and HLA in healthy donors. The method was immunoSEQ multiplex PCR; TCRdb's version includes in-frame clones alone and lacks a portion of them. Of roughly 150,000 clones listed, just over 75% were seen once; the top ten hold about 1%. Material for sequencing was PBMCs. Receptors were obtained from a middle-aged woman in good health and CMV-seronegative. The CDR3 runs from the conserved cysteine through the conserved F or W. D genes are given only for firm matches. Expanded clones get a size class; other rows say once, few or many, or leave the size out.

j_call clone_size d_call v_call cdr3_nt cdr3_aa
TRBJ2-5 . . TRBV7-3 TGTGCCAGCAGCTTATCTCCGGGGTACCAAGAGACCCAGTACTTC CASSLSPGYQETQYF
TRBJ1-1 . . TRBV30 TGTGCCTGGAGTCCCAGTCCGAACACTGAAGCTTTCTTT CAWSPSPNTEAFF
TRBJ2-1 . . TRBV29-1 TGCAGCGTTGTTTGGTCAGATTCCTACAATGAGCAGTTCTTC CSVVWSDSYNEQFF
TRBJ1-2 . . TRBV6-5 TGTGCCAGCAGTTACTCCCAGGGGACCGATTATGGCTACACCTTC CASSYSQGTDYGYTF
TRBJ2-7 . TRBD1 TRBV25-1 TGTGCCAGCAGTGGAGACAGGGCCGAGCAGTACTTC CASSGDRAEQYF
TRBJ1-2 . . TRBV2 TGTGCCAGCAGTGAAGTGTGGACAGTCCTTAACTATGGCTACACCTTC CASSEVWTVLNYGYTF
TRBJ2-5 . TRBD1 TRBV10-2 TGCGCCAGCAGTGAGTCGTCCCGGGGACAGCAAGAGACCCAGTACTTC CASSESSRGQQETQYF
TRBJ2-1 . TRBD2 TRBV19 TGTGCCGGTAGTATAGGCGCTAGCGGCGGTGGTGAGCAGTTCTTC CAGSIGASGGGEQFF
TRBJ2-2 . . TRBV5-1 TGCGCCAGCAGCTTGTGGGGGCTATCGAACACCGGGGAGCTGTTTTTT CASSLWGLSNTGELFF
TRBJ1-1 . . TRBV10-3 TGTGCCATCAGTGCCACTAACCAGGGGCGCAAGGACACTGAAGCTTTCTTT CAISATNQGRKDTEAFF
TRBJ2-3 . . TRBV2 TGTGCCAGCAGGCAAGGAGGGCGCGGGAGCACAGATACGCAGTATTTT CASRQGGRGSTDTQYF
TRBJ1-3 . TRBD1 TRBV5-1 TGCGCCAGCAGCTCCCAGGGGGGCTACTCTGGAAACACCATATATTTT CASSSQGGYSGNTIYF
TRBJ1-5 . . TRBV6-5 TGTGCCAGCAGACCGGTTAGCAATCAGCCCCAGCATTTT CASRPVSNQPQHF
TRBJ2-3 . TRBD2 TRBV5-1 TGCGCCAGCATAGACGGGAGGGCCGGATACACAGATACGCAGTATTTT CASIDGRAGYTDTQYF
TRBJ2-7 . TRBD2 TRBV7-9 TGTGCCAGCAGCTTCCAGACTAGCGGGAGTATGTGGTACTTC CASSFQTSGSMWYF
TRBJ2-3 . . TRBV11-2 TGTGCCAGCAGCTTAGACTCTACCGACACAGATACGCAGTATTTT CASSLDSTDTDTQYF
TRBJ1-4 . . TRBV14 TGTGCCAGCAGCCCCCGGGCAGGAGGGAATGAAAAACTGTTTTTT CASSPRAGGNEKLFF
TRBJ1-1 . TRBD1 TRBV18 TGTGCCAGCTCACCCATGATAACAGGGGCCACTGAAGCTTTCTTT CASSPMITGATEAFF
TRBJ2-3 . . TRBV9 TGTGCCAGCAGCGTACCCCAGGACAGTCAATCGAGCACAGATACGCAGTATTTT CASSVPQDSQSSTDTQYF
TRBJ2-1 . . TRBV7-3 TGTGCCAGCAGCCGATCAGGACAGAACAATGAGCAGTTCTTC CASSRSGQNNEQFF
TRBJ1-1 . TRBD1 TRBV18 TGTGCCAGCTCACTAGGGACAGGGAGAAATGAAGCTTTCTTT CASSLGTGRNEAFF
TRBJ2-3 . TRBD1 TRBV18 TGTGCCAGCTCACCACCGGACAGGGGACGAAATACGCAGTATTTT CASSPPDRGRNTQYF
TRBJ2-1 . TRBD2 TRBV7-8 TGTGCCAGCAGCTTCAAGCGGGACCCTTTCTACAATGAGCAGTTCTTC CASSFKRDPFYNEQFF
TRBJ1-1 . . TRBV19 TGTGCCAGTAGTATTCGGAACTTCCAGGCCACTGAAGCTTTCTTT CASSIRNFQATEAFF
TRBJ2-4 few TRBD2 TRBV6-1 TGTGCCAGCGGTCAAGACGGGACTAGCGGGAAAAACATTCAGTACTTC CASGQDGTSGKNIQYF
TRBJ2-3 . . TRBV6-5 TGTGCCAGCAGCAACCTAGATCTAGCAGATACGCAGTATTTT CASSNLDLADTQYF
TRBJ1-1 . TRBD1 TRBV6-1 TGTGCCAGCTGTTTACAGGGGGCGCTTACCGAAGCTTTCTTT CASCLQGALTEAFF
TRBJ1-4 . . TRBV28 TGTGCCAGCGAGACGGGGAATGAAAAACTGTTTTTT CASETGNEKLFF
TRBJ1-1 once TRBD1 TRBV19 TGTGCCAGTAGTACCTCAATTACAGGGGCCACTGAAGCTTTCTTT CASSTSITGATEAFF
TRBJ2-1 . . TRBV30 TGTGCCTGGAGTGTACTAGGGGAGCAGTTCTTC CAWSVLGEQFF
TRBJ1-2 . . TRBV28 TGTGCCAGCGACCGAGGGGGCTATGGCTACACCTTC CASDRGGYGYTF
TRBJ2-3 . TRBD2 TRBV29-1 TGCAGCGTTGAAGATCTGGGACTAGAGGTTGGGACAGATACGCAGTATTTT CSVEDLGLEVGTDTQYF
TRBJ2-3 . TRBD1 TRBV30 TGTGCCTGGAGCCAACCAGGGGGTACGCAGTATTTT CAWSQPGGTQYF
TRBJ2-7 . TRBD2 TRBV29-1 TGCAGCGTTGTGTCGGGAGGGCCCTACGAGCAGTACTTC CSVVSGGPYEQYF
TRBJ2-5 few . TRBV11-2 TGTGCCAGCAGCTTGGGGGGAATGAGGAAGACCCAGTACTTC CASSLGGMRKTQYF
TRBJ1-1 . . TRBV5-4 TGTGCCAGCAGCTTCGGAGGAGAAGCTTTCTTT CASSFGGEAFF
TRBJ2-3 few . TRBV5-1 TGCGCCAGCAGCTTAACTAGCACAGATACGCAGTATTTT CASSLTSTDTQYF
TRBJ2-3 . TRBD1 TRBV9 TGTGCCAGCAGCGTAGTGGACAGGGGGGCAGATACGCAGTATTTT CASSVVDRGADTQYF
TRBJ2-2 once . TRBV28 TGTGCCAGCAGTTCCCGGACGGGGTTCACCGGGGAGCTGTTTTTT CASSSRTGFTGELFF
TRBJ2-2 . . TRBV30 TGTGCCTGGAGTCAAACCGGGGAGCTGTTTTTT CAWSQTGELFF
TRBJ2-7 . TRBD2 TRBV6-5 TGTGCCAGCAGTTACCACGACAGCGGGGGTTACGAGCAGTACTTC CASSYHDSGGYEQYF